This TCR beta chain was identified in a study of T-cell memory formation after mild COVID-19. Study results and caveats: Clones contracting day 15 to 85 were balanced CD4/CD8; later expanders leaned CD4+.

This clonotype was picked up a small number of times. Antigen: not known. The CDR3 covers 14 residues. With 5 bases removed from V and 2 bases from J, the gap between germline ends came to 12 bases. Germline CDR1 and CDR2: SGHTA and FQGTGA. TCRdb reprocessed the 5' RACE reads via MiXCR and lists one record per CDR3 protein. The table lists around 140,000 distinct CDR3 sequences, around 21% of them singletons. The sample taken for sequencing was PBMCs or a T cell subset sorted from them (not recorded which). The receptor was derived from an adult woman who had mild COVID-19 (a few samples of this study predate the infection). Cell type and time point are not known. The genes are TRBV7-3 and TRBJ2-5, with D tentatively TRBD2 (6 bases). This CDR3 is CASSPHGGQETQYF. CDR3 in DNA: TGTGCCAGCAGCCCCCATGGGGGGCAAGAGACCCAGTACTTC.